The sequence of this T cell receptor beta chain was determined in a study of blood T cell repertoires in COVID-19. Overall study context: There were acute and convalescent COVID-19 samples, and they came from the United States, Italy and Spain. The cDNA or gDNA used as material had been derived from T cells, B-cell-depleted T cells, or PBMCs.

This clone occurred once. The method was immunoSEQ multiplex PCR; TCRdb's version includes in-frame clones alone and lacks a portion of them. This table holds 80,000 or so clones, around nine tenths found once. The source is a man aged 45 to 65 with acute or convalescent COVID-19. Sequenced material: peripheral blood.

CDR3 nucleotide sequence: TGTGCCAGCTCACCACGGGCTCCGCGATTTGGGTACAATGAGCAGTTCTTC. Translated: CASSPRAPRFGYNEQFF. V usage is TRBV18 and J usage is TRBJ2-1; no clear D gene. There are 17 residues in the CDR3. Germline V gives CDR1 KGHSH, CDR2 LQKENI. Trimming took 1 base from V and 4 from J, leaving 17 bases between them. Full variable domain (outside the CDR3, taken from reference TRBV18 and TRBJ2-1): NAGVMQNPRHLVRRRGQEARLRCSPMKGHSHVYWYRQLPEEGLKFMVYLQKENIIDESGMPKERFSAEFPKEGPSILRIQQVVRGDSAAYFCASSPRAPRFGYNEQFFGPGTRLTVL.